This is a list of T cell receptor beta chains from one sample in a study of OX40 agonist ivuxolimab in advanced cancers. Only in-frame clones appear in the TCRdb table, and some are missing; sequencing was by immunoSEQ multiplex PCR. The sample has fewer than 75,000 clones; approximately 88% are singletons. Sequencing was performed on CD4+ or CD8+ T cells sorted from blood, taken in a trial of the OX40 agonist ivuxolimab. The receptor set was obtained from an adult with an advanced solid tumor such as melanoma, head and neck, liver or kidney cancer. Both conserved end residues are part of each CDR3. The D gene is left open where the match is weak. Some rows mark clone size as missing; the rest say once, few, many or name a class of expanded clone.

clone_size j_call v_call d_call cdr3_nt cdr3_aa
. TRBJ2-2 TRBV19 . TGTGCCAGTAGTATAGTTGAGGGCACCGGGGAGCTGTTTTTT CASSIVEGTGELFF
once TRBJ1-1 TRBV7-9 TRBD1 TGTGCCAGCAGCTTACCAGGGGGGTTCACTGAAGCTTTCTTT CASSLPGGFTEAFF
. TRBJ1-1 TRBV19 TRBD1 TGTGCCAGTACCGGTGGGACAGGCGTACCGATGAACACTGAAGCTTTCTTT CASTGGTGVPMNTEAFF
. TRBJ2-4 TRBV19 . TGTGCCAGTAGTAATCTTGGGACGGCGGAAAAAAACATTCAGTACTTC CASSNLGTAEKNIQYF
. TRBJ2-3 TRBV18 . TGTGCCAGCACCAGACCCAACACAGATACGCAGTATTTT CASTRPNTDTQYF
. TRBJ1-5 TRBV27 TRBD1 TGTGCCAGCAGTTTAGAGGGGGCGGGCAATCAGCCCCAGCATTTT CASSLEGAGNQPQHF
once TRBJ1-2 TRBV2 . TGTGCCAGCAGTGAAGCGAGGGGACTAGCTAACTATGGCTACACCTTC CASSEARGLANYGYTF
once TRBJ2-7 TRBV4-1 TRBD2 TGCGCCAGCAGCCAGAGAGGACTAGCGGGACCCGAGCAGTACTTC CASSQRGLAGPEQYF
. TRBJ1-1 TRBV10-3 . TGTGCCATCAGTGAAAGGGATATCACTGAAGCTTTCTTT CAISERDITEAFF
. TRBJ1-2 TRBV7-9 . TGTGCCAGCAGCTTCAACAACAACTATGGCTACACCTTC CASSFNNNYGYTF
. TRBJ2-2 TRBV6-1 TRBD2 TGTGCCAGCCCCGGGACTAGCGGGAAGACCGGGGAGCTGTTTTTT CASPGTSGKTGELFF
. TRBJ1-5 TRBV30 . TGTGCCTGGAGTGTTCCCGAGAGAGGCAATCAGCCCCAGCATTTT CAWSVPERGNQPQHF
. TRBJ2-3 TRBV5-6 . TGTGCCAGCAGCTACAGGACAGATACGCAGTATTTT CASSYRTDTQYF
. TRBJ2-7 TRBV28 . TGTGCCAGCAGTCCAACATACTACGAGCAGTACTTC CASSPTYYEQYF
. TRBJ2-1 TRBV5-6 . TGTGCCAGCAGCTTGGGGGCCCCATTGGGTGAGCAGTTCTTC CASSLGAPLGEQFF
. TRBJ2-7 TRBV30 . TGTGCCTGGAGTGTACTCCGTACCCTGGGGACTTCCGCCGAGCAGTACTTC CAWSVLRTLGTSAEQYF
. TRBJ1-1 TRBV15 . TGTGCCACCAGCAGAGGTACTGAGAACACTGAAGCTTTCTTT CATSRGTENTEAFF
. TRBJ2-5 TRBV30 . TGTGCCTGGAACAGGGCCCTCCAAGAGACCCAGTACTTC CAWNRALQETQYF
. TRBJ2-1 TRBV6-5 TRBD2 TGTGCCAGCAGCCCCGACGGTCTCGGGAGGAATGAGCAGTTCTTC CASSPDGLGRNEQFF
once TRBJ2-3 TRBV28 . TGTGCCAGCATAAAAAGGGGCAGGGGGGGCACAGATACGCAGTATTTT CASIKRGRGGTDTQYF
. TRBJ2-2 TRBV5-1 . TGCGCCAGCGGAAAACCCGGGGCCGACGGGGAGCTGTTTTTT CASGKPGADGELFF
few TRBJ2-7 TRBV7-8 . TGTGCCAGCAGCTACCGGGACGGCTCCTACGAGCAGTACTTC CASSYRDGSYEQYF
once TRBJ2-1 TRBV2 TRBD1 TGTGCCAGCAGACGGGACAGCTGGGAGCAGTTCTTC CASRRDSWEQFF
. TRBJ2-2 TRBV29-1 . TGCAGCGTTCAGAGTGAAGGAAGGGGCACCGGGGAGCTGTTTTTT CSVQSEGRGTGELFF
medium-sized TRBJ1-1 TRBV30 . TGTGCCTGGAGTGTGGTAGGGGTTAACACTGAAGCTTTCTTT CAWSVVGVNTEAFF
. TRBJ2-1 TRBV18 . TGTGCCAGCTCATCACTGGGACGGTCCTACAATGAGCAGTTCTTC CASSSLGRSYNEQFF
. TRBJ1-3 TRBV5-1 . TGCGCCAGCAGCTTGGACGGACGGCCCTCTGGAAACACCATATATTTT CASSLDGRPSGNTIYF
once TRBJ2-5 TRBV5-1 TRBD2 TGCGCCAGCAGCTTGGACCGGACTAGCGGGACAGAGACCCAGTACTTC CASSLDRTSGTETQYF
. TRBJ1-4 TRBV7-9 . TGTGCCAGCACCCAGAGTTCAACTAATGAAAAACTGTTTTTT CASTQSSTNEKLFF
. TRBJ2-7 TRBV6-4 TRBD2 TGTGCCAGCAGTGTTCGGACTAGCGGGGCTACCTACGAGCAGTACTTC CASSVRTSGATYEQYF
. TRBJ1-2 TRBV5-4 . TGTGCCAGCAGCCATGACAGGCCCCTCGGCTATGGCTACACCTTC CASSHDRPLGYGYTF
. TRBJ2-1 TRBV7-6 TRBD2 TGTGCCAGCAGCTTAAGGTGGGGCGGGAGTGGGAACGAGCAGTTCTTC CASSLRWGGSGNEQFF
. TRBJ2-3 TRBV16 . TGTGCCAGCAGCCAAAGTGGTTTCGGGGATACGCAGTATTTT CASSQSGFGDTQYF
. TRBJ2-1 TRBV9 . TGTGCCAGCAGCGTAGGATTCGGGGTTGGGACTGCCATGGATGAGCAGTTCTTC CASSVGFGVGTAMDEQFF
. TRBJ2-5 TRBV27 . TGTGCCAGCAGTCGGGCAGACCAAGAGACCCAGTACTTC CASSRADQETQYF
. TRBJ2-3 TRBV4-2 . TGTGCCAGCAGCCAAGCCATTCCAGATACGCAGTATTTT CASSQAIPDTQYF
. TRBJ1-1 TRBV5-1 . TGCGCCAGCAGCTTGGAACCCTTAGGCCCGAACACTGAAGCTTTCTTT CASSLEPLGPNTEAFF
. TRBJ2-6 TRBV18 . TGTGCCAGCTCCCCCCGGGGCCAGGGACCCTTCTCTGGGGCCAACGTCCTGACTTTC CASSPRGQGPFSGANVLTF
few TRBJ2-7 TRBV7-2 TRBD2 TGTGCCAGCAGCTTAGAAAGGACTAGTAAATCCTACTCCTACGAGCAGTACTTC CASSLERTSKSYSYEQYF
once TRBJ2-3 TRBV7-2 TRBD2 TGTGCCAGCAGCTTAGATACTAGCGGGAGTGCAGATACGCAGTATTTT CASSLDTSGSADTQYF
. TRBJ2-4 TRBV7-2 TRBD2 TGTGCCAGCAGCCTGGGGACTAGCGGACTAAACATTCAGTACTTC CASSLGTSGLNIQYF
. TRBJ2-7 TRBV10-3 . TGTGCCATCGGGTTATCCTACGAGCAGTACTTC CAIGLSYEQYF
. TRBJ2-1 TRBV18 . TGTGCCAGCTCCCCCCTGTGGCGGGGAGACAATGAGCAGTTCTTC CASSPLWRGDNEQFF
. TRBJ2-2 TRBV4-1 TRBD1 TGCGCCAGCAGCCCCATTCCCACAGGGGCGAACACCGGGGAGCTGTTTTTT CASSPIPTGANTGELFF
once TRBJ2-1 TRBV7-3 TRBD2 TGTGCCAGCAGCTTAGGACTAGCGGACAATGAGCAGTTCTTC CASSLGLADNEQFF
. TRBJ2-2 TRBV21-1 . TGTGCCAGCAGCAAAGGGGACAGGGTGTACACCGGGGAGCTGTTTTTT CASSKGDRVYTGELFF
. TRBJ1-2 TRBV5-1 . TGCGCCAGCAGCCGGGACACTAACTATGGCTACACCTTC CASSRDTNYGYTF
. TRBJ2-7 TRBV7-8 . TGTGCCAGCAGCTTAGGGACCACCTACGGGGAGCAGTACTTC CASSLGTTYGEQYF
. TRBJ1-2 TRBV9 TRBD1 TGTGCCAGCAGCGGGGGCCCGGGACAGAACGTTTATGGCTACACCTTC CASSGGPGQNVYGYTF
few TRBJ2-2 TRBV7-3 TRBD2 TGTGCCACCTCTAGCGGGAATCGTATCGGGGAGCTGTTTTTT CATSSGNRIGELFF
. TRBJ2-5 TRBV5-4 . TGTGCCAGCAGCGCTGCAGGGGAAGAGACCCAGTACTTC CASSAAGEETQYF
. TRBJ2-5 TRBV6-1 . TGTGCCAGCAGTGAAGTGGAGACCCAGTACTTC CASSEVETQYF
. TRBJ2-3 TRBV5-4 TRBD2 TGTGCCAGCAGCGCGGATAGCGGGTCCACAGATACGCAGTATTTT CASSADSGSTDTQYF
. TRBJ2-7 TRBV11-3 TRBD2 TGTGCCAGCAGCATGACTAGCGGGGGGGTAGCCGAGCAGTACTTC CASSMTSGGVAEQYF
once TRBJ1-2 TRBV5-1 . TGCGCCAGCAGCTTTGACAACTATGGCTACACCTTC CASSFDNYGYTF